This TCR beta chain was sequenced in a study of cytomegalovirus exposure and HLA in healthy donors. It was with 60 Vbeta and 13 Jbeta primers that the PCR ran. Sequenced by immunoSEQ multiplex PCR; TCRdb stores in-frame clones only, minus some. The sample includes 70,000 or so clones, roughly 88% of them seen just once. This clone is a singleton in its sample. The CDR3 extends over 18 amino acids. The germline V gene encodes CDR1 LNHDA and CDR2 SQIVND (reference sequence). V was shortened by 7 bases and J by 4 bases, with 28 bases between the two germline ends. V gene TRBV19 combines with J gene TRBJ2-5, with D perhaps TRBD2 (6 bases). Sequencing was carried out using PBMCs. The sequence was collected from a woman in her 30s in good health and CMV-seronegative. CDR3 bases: TGTGCCAGTAAGGGCCTGGAAGTTAGCGGCTTTATAGGAGAGACCCAGTACTTC. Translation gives CASKGLEVSGFIGETQYF. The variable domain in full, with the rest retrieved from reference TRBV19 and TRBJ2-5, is DGGITQSPKYLFRKEGQNVTLSCEQNLNHDAMYWYRQDPGQGLRLIYYSQIVNDFQKGDIAEGYSVSREKKESFPLTVTSAQKNPTAFYLCASKGLEVSGFIGETQYFGPGTRLLVL.